Below are 25 T cell receptor beta chains sequenced from a single sample in a study of neoadjuvant anti-PD-1 for oral cavity cancer. Some clones are missing from TCRdb's copy, which holds only in-frame ones; the method was immunoSEQ multiplex PCR. The data contain tens of thousands of clones, under 85% of them singletons. Sequencing was performed on PBMCs, taken before nivolumab (anti-PD-1) treatment. The source is a person aged 40 to 85 with oral cavity squamous cell carcinoma.

The CDR3 region has the DNA TGCAGTGCTACAGGCACCGGGGAGCTGTTTTTT. This translates into CSATGTGELFF. V and J are TRBV20-1 and TRBJ2-2, with D unresolved. The CDR3 contains 11 residues. Germline V lookup: CDR1 DFQATT, CDR2 SNEGSKA (reference sequence). V was shortened by 4 bases and J by 4 bases, with 4 bases between the two germline ends.

This chain connects TRBV13 to TRBJ1-1; D unresolved. The CDR3 spans 14 residues. CDR1 is PRHDT and CDR2 is FYEKMQ in the germline V gene (reference sequence). V was pared by 2 bases and J by 4 bases, with 11 bases between. The CDR3: CASSLFTRGTEAFF. CDR3 in DNA: TGTGCCAGCAGCTTATTTACCAGAGGCACTGAAGCTTTCTTT. The full variable domain, in which reference TRBV13 and TRBJ1-1 provide the parts outside the CDR3, is AAGVIQSPRHLIKEKRETATLKCYPIPRHDTVYWYQQGPGQDPQFLISFYEKMQSDKGSIPDRFSAQQFSDYHSELNMSSLELGDSALYFCASSLFTRGTEAFFGQGTRLTVV.

V is TRBV6-1 and J is TRBJ1-1; maybe TRBD1 (5 bases). Trimming took 6 bases from V and 4 from J, leaving 21 bases between them. The CDR3 covers 16 residues. Germline CDR1 reads MNHNS; CDR2 reads SASEGT. CDR3 in amino acids: CASREHPTGGSTEAFF. DNA for the CDR3: TGTGCCAGCAGAGAACACCCCACAGGAGGGAGCACTGAAGCTTTCTTT.

This sequence joins TRBV9 and TRBJ2-7; the D is unclear. V was cut by 0 bases and J by 3 bases, with 10 bases left in between. The CDR3 length is 14 residues. Germline V gene sequence: CDR1 SGDLS, CDR2 YYNGEE. In nucleotides, the CDR3 is TGTGCCAGCAGCGTAGGGGCAGATAGCTACGAGCAGTACTTC. This encodes CASSVGADSYEQYF.

The chain couples TRBV19 to TRBJ2-5; TRBD1 agrees at 7 bases. V shed 5 bases, J shed 5 bases, and the junction held 8 bases outside the gene matches. This CDR3 contains 14 residues. Germline V gives CDR1 LNHDA, CDR2 SQIVND (reference sequence). The CDR3, as DNA: TGTGCCAGTAGTCCCGGACAGGCGTACGAGACCCAGTACTTC. Encoded protein: CASSPGQAYETQYF.

This clone was detected once. The chain is built from TRBV10-3 and TRBJ2-5; a weak D match, TRBD2 (6 bases). Per the germline V gene, CDR1 is ENHRY and CDR2 is SYGVKD. CDR3 size: 16 residues. Trimming shortened V by 0 bases and J by 5 bases, and 16 bases separated the two germline ends. The CDR3 here is CAISESRSAGYETQYF. The CDR3 region has the DNA TGTGCCATCAGTGAGTCGAGGTCTGCGGGGTATGAGACCCAGTACTTC.

The chain uses TRBV30 and TRBJ2-4; the match to TRBD2 covers 10 bases. J lost 6 bases, V lost 5 bases, and 4 bases had no gene match. This CDR3 is 13 amino acids long. Germline V gives CDR1 GTSNPN, CDR2 SVGIG (reference sequence). The CDR3 loop reads CAWEREGGNIQYF. In nucleotides, the CDR3 is TGTGCCTGGGAGCGGGAGGGCGGAAACATTCAGTACTTC. The whole variable domain, filled in from reference TRBV30 and TRBJ2-4, reads SQTIHQWPATLVQPVGSPLSLECTVEGTSNPNLYWYRQAAGRGLQLLFYSVGIGQISSEVPQNLSASRPQDRQFILSSKKLLLSDSGFYLCAWEREGGNIQYFGAGTRLSVL.

CDR3: CASIEQGDTEAFF. CDR3 DNA: TGTGCCAGTATCGAACAGGGGGACACTGAAGCTTTCTTT. The rearrangement joins TRBV19 to TRBJ1-1; the match to TRBD1 covers 8 bases. The CDR3 runs to 13 residues. Looked up from germline, CDR1 is LNHDA and CDR2 is SQIVND (reference sequence). With V trimmed by 7 bases and J by 3 bases, 4 bases remained unmatched.

This clone was seen only a few times. The chain has TRBV19 and TRBJ1-2; no definite D call. The germline gives CDR1 LNHDA, CDR2 SQIVND (reference sequence). Trimming removed 5 bases from V and 0 bases from J, with 22 bases in between. The CDR3 covers 18 residues. Written as DNA, the CDR3 is TGTGCCAGTAGTCTCTTGACAATTCGATCCCTCACTAACTATGGCTACACCTTC. As protein: CASSLLTIRSLTNYGYTF.

J is TRBJ2-7 and V is TRBV4-2, with TRBD2 matching 8 bases. This CDR3 has 17 residues. Germline values: CDR1 LGHNA, CDR2 YNFKEQ. V was pared by 0 bases and J by 3 bases, with 10 bases of the junction left unmatched. The CDR3 region is CASSQDESGSGYYEQYF. The CDR3 DNA sequence: TGTGCCAGCAGCCAAGATGAAAGCGGGAGTGGCTACTACGAGCAGTACTTC.

J is TRBJ1-2 and V is TRBV27, with TRBD1 matching 9 bases. The CDR3 runs 15 residues. CDR1 MNHEY and CDR2 SMNVEV come from the germline V gene (reference sequence). J lost 8 bases, V lost 5 bases, and 12 bases had no gene match. Written as DNA, the CDR3 is TGTGCCAGCAGTCCGGACAGGGGCTCCCAGGGGGGCTACACCTTC. It yields the protein CASSPDRGSQGGYTF.

The CDR3 region is CASSPPGLAENNEQFF. CDR3 sequence (DNA): TGTGCCAGCAGCCCCCCGGGACTAGCGGAAAACAATGAGCAGTTCTTC. The rearrangement uses TRBV13 and TRBJ2-1; 11 nucleotides match TRBD2. Germline CDR1 PRHDT, CDR2 FYEKMQ (reference sequence). J was trimmed by 5 bases and V by 5 bases; bases with no gene match: 8. The CDR3 has 16 residues.

The CDR3 here is CASSQDKGQTQYF. CDR3 coding DNA: TGTGCCAGCAGCCAAGATAAGGGGCAGACCCAGTACTTC. The rearrangement uses TRBV4-2 and TRBJ2-5; weak D call: TRBD1 (5 bases). The V and J ends lost 0 bases and 6 bases respectively, with 8 bases between them. This CDR3 is 13 amino acids long. CDR1 is LGHNA, CDR2 YNFKEQ, per germline.

V usage is TRBV11-2 and J usage is TRBJ2-3; TRBD1 agrees at 9 bases. This CDR3 has 16 amino acids. In germline, CDR1 is SGHAT, CDR2 FQNNGV. V lost 5 bases, J lost 3 bases, and 9 bases stayed unmatched. CDR3 sequence reads: CASSRRTGVETDTQYF. The CDR3 nucleotides read TGTGCCAGCAGCCGAAGGACAGGGGTGGAGACAGATACGCAGTATTTT.

CDR3 nucleotide sequence: TGTGCCTGCTCGGGGATGCCCTACGAGCAGTACTTC. Amino acids: CACSGMPYEQYF. V and J are TRBV28 and TRBJ2-7, with D perhaps TRBD2 (5 bases). The CDR3 has 12 residues. Germline V lookup: CDR1 MDHEN, CDR2 SYDVKM. Trimming pared 11 bases from V and 2 bases from J, leaving 13 bases between.

This clone appeared a few times. The chain couples TRBV19 to TRBJ1-3; D is uncertain. The ends were cut back, 3 bases at V and 0 bases at J, with 9 bases in the middle. CDR1 is LNHDA and CDR2 is SQIVND in the germline V gene (reference sequence). This CDR3 contains 15 residues. The CDR3 sequence: CASSIGRVSGNTIYF. In DNA form, the CDR3 reads TGTGCCAGTAGTATCGGCAGAGTCTCTGGAAACACCATATATTTT.

The rearrangement joins TRBV5-8 to TRBJ1-4; D unclear. With 5 bases removed from V and 5 bases from J, the gap between germline ends came to 13 bases. The V gene's germline CDR1 is SGHTS and CDR2 YDEGEE. The CDR3 contains 14 residues. The CDR3 protein is CASRLRQTNEKLFF. In DNA, the CDR3 is TGTGCCAGCAGATTGAGGCAGACGAATGAAAAACTGTTTTTT.

This sequence joins TRBV2 and TRBJ1-1; no definite D call. The CDR3 runs to 14 residues. Germline V gene lookup returns CDR1 SNHLY and CDR2 FYNNEI. Trimming left V 7 bases short and J 2 bases short, with 14 bases between. The CDR3 nucleotides are TGTGCCAGCATGGCTGAGGTTGGTAACACTGAAGCTTTCTTT. Protein product: CASMAEVGNTEAFF.

This clone was picked up one time. The rearrangement uses TRBV7-8 and TRBJ2-1; TRBD2 matches at 8 bases. V lost 3 bases, J lost 3 bases, and 4 bases stayed unmatched. Germline assignment: CDR1 SGHVS and CDR2 FQNEAQ. The CDR3 runs to 15 residues. This CDR3 reads CASSLSSGIYNEQFF. CDR3 in DNA: TGTGCCAGCAGCTTGAGTAGCGGGATCTACAATGAGCAGTTCTTC.

The chain carries TRBV10-3 and TRBJ1-1, with 7 positions matching TRBD1. V was pared by 8 bases and J by 9 bases, with 12 bases of the junction left unmatched. Germline lookup yields CDR1 ENHRY and CDR2 SYGVKD. The CDR3 has 13 residues. CDR3 loop: CAIGRDSGGQAFF. The CDR3 DNA sequence: TGTGCCATCGGTAGGGACAGTGGGGGCCAAGCTTTCTTT.

The chain recombines TRBV30 with TRBJ2-3; D unresolved. The CDR3 loop spans 12 amino acids. The germline CDR1 and CDR2 sequences are GTSNPN and SVGIG (reference sequence). V was shortened by 8 bases and J by 1 base, with 10 bases between the two germline ends. The CDR3 sequence: CAQNGGTDTQYF. Written as DNA, the CDR3 is TGTGCCCAGAACGGCGGCACAGATACGCAGTATTTT.

V usage is TRBV4-1 and J usage is TRBJ2-2; 8 nucleotides align to TRBD1. Trimming at V came to 4 bases and at J to 1 base, leaving 2 bases not matched to a gene. From germline, CDR1 is MGHRA and CDR2 YSYEKL. This CDR3 contains 15 residues. CDR3 coding DNA: TGCGCCAGCAGCCTCGGACAGGGGAACACCGGGGAGCTGTTTTTT. This gives the protein CASSLGQGNTGELFF.

Details on this clone: The germline gene is not matched at one end of the junction; a read error may be the cause. The CDR3 protein is CASSYQGEGNTYTQYF. The CDR3 region has the DNA TGTGCCAGCAGTTACCAAGGCGAGGGGAACACATATACGCAGTATTTT. V usage is TRBV6-5 and J usage is TRBJ2-3; D is perhaps TRBD1 or TRBD2 (5 bases each). The CDR3 runs 16 residues. The germline CDR1 and CDR2 sequences are MNHEY and SVGAGI.

The DNA for the CDR3 is TGTGCCTGGATCCGACAGGGGACCGGAAACACCATATATTTT. As protein: CAWIRQGTGNTIYF. J is TRBJ1-3 and V is TRBV30; 8 nucleotides agree with TRBD1. Germline assignment: CDR1 GTSNPN and CDR2 SVGIG (reference sequence). The CDR3 spans 14 residues. Germline trimming cut 4 bases from V and 4 bases from J; bases unmatched to any gene: 6.

This clone was counted only a few times. The chain joins TRBV6-5 to TRBJ2-7, with 8 bases matching TRBD1. The CDR3 sequence is 16 residues long. Losses at the gene ends were 4 bases for V and 2 bases for J; bases not matched to a gene: 10. Germline CDR1 is MNHEY and CDR2 is SVGAGI. CDR3 in amino acids: CASSSYNPGQAYEQYF. The CDR3 DNA reads as TGTGCCAGCAGTTCGTATAATCCGGGACAGGCCTACGAGCAGTACTTC.